The rows below give T cell receptor beta chains drawn from one sample of a study of kidney transplant recipient with SARS-CoV-2 infection. TCRdb analysed the reads with MiXCR anew, one entry per CDR3 protein. This table holds 200,000 to 300,000 distinct CDR3 sequences, under 30% found once. This sample comprised a blood sample, obtained at baseline and between days 110 and 120 from a kidney transplant recipient. The receptor set was obtained from a male patient between 25 and 39 years old who had COVID-19 and was a kidney transplant recipient. The graft donor may account for some of the T cells. Each CDR3 is given with its conserved first and last residue. D genes are given only for firm matches. The size of a clone is reported for some rows only, either as once, few or many, or as a class for expanded clones.

d_call,clone_size,j_call,v_call,cdr3_aa,cdr3_nt
.,many,TRBJ1-4,TRBV3-1,CASSQTGTREKLFF,TGTGCCAGCAGCCAGACCGGGACAAGAGAAAAACTGTTTTTT
.,.,TRBJ2-5,TRBV15,CATSRDLLSGLPGETQYF,TGTGCCACCAGCAGAGACCTTCTATCGGGTCTCCCCGGAGAGACCCAGTACTTC
.,many,TRBJ2-3,TRBV20-1,CSAPDSTDTQYF,TGCAGTGCCCCGGATAGCACAGATACGCAGTATTTT
.,.,TRBJ2-7,TRBV28,CASSSDRYYEQYF,TGTGCCAGCAGTTCGGACAGATACTACGAGCAGTACTTC
.,many,TRBJ2-7,TRBV7-9,CASSPPVGEQYF,TGTGCCAGCAGCCCTCCGGTCGGCGAGCAGTACTTC
.,many,TRBJ2-6,TRBV6-2/TRBV6-3,CASTTEHSGANVLTF,TGTGCCAGCACCACGGAGCACTCTGGGGCCAACGTCCTGACTTTC
TRBD1,many,TRBJ1-2,TRBV5-1,CASSLTGVDYGYTF,TGCGCCAGCAGCTTGACAGGGGTGGACTATGGCTACACCTTC
TRBD1,.,TRBJ2-4,TRBV28,CASSPPHRDRNIQYF,TGTGCCAGCAGCCCGCCCCACAGGGACAGAAACATTCAGTACTTC
TRBD1,many,TRBJ2-5,TRBV20-1,CSADGQVEETQYF,TGCAGTGCCGATGGACAGGTGGAAGAGACCCAGTACTTC
TRBD1,few,TRBJ2-3,TRBV19,CASSIIGGADTQYF,TGTGCCAGTAGTATTATAGGGGGCGCAGATACGCAGTATTTT
.,.,TRBJ2-1,TRBV7-6,CASSLMGIWSGSSYNEQFF,TGTGCCAGCAGCTTAATGGGGATTTGGAGCGGCAGCTCCTACAATGAGCAGTTCTTC
.,few,TRBJ1-2,TRBV8-2,CGSARGDSRKTYGYTF,TGTGGCAGTGCTCGAGGTGATAGCCGAAAGACCTATGGCTACACCTTC
TRBD2,.,TRBJ2-3,TRBV6-5,CASSGDGRVSTDTQYF,TGTGCCAGCAGTGGGGACGGGAGGGTGAGCACAGATACGCAGTATTTT
.,many,TRBJ2-5,TRBV3-1,CASSGKDPISFSETQYF,TGTGCCAGCAGCGGTAAAGATCCCATTTCTTTCTCTGAGACCCAGTACTTC
.,many,TRBJ1-2,TRBV19,CASSAPTTNRKTYGYTF,TGTGCCAGTAGTGCACCGACGACAAATCGAAAGACCTATGGCTACACCTTC
.,many,TRBJ1-2,TRBV23-1,CASSFVALRRKTYGYTF,TGCGCCAGCAGTTTCGTCGCGCTACGCAGAAAGACCTATGGCTACACCTTC
.,few,TRBJ2-5,TRBV3-1,CASSMSAPISFSETQYF,TGTGCCAGCAGCATGAGCGCTCCCATTTCTTTCTCTGAGACCCAGTACTTC
.,.,TRBJ1-4,TRBV10-2,CASSPGPSSNEKLFF,TGCGCCAGCAGCCCGGGACCCTCATCTAATGAAAAACTGTTTTTT
TRBD2,.,TRBJ2-1,TRBV20-1,CSAKAGAAYNEQFF,TGCAGTGCTAAAGCGGGAGCAGCCTACAATGAGCAGTTCTTC
.,.,TRBJ1-2,TRBV6-5,CASSRPKECRKTYGYTF,TGTGCCAGCAGTCGTCCAAAGGAATGTAGAAAGACCTATGGCTACACCTTC
.,many,TRBJ1-2,TRBV5-6,CASSRGQYGYTF,TGTGCCAGCAGCCGGGGGCAGTATGGCTACACCTTC
.,few,TRBJ2-3,TRBV28,CASSFGASTDTQYF,TGTGCCAGCAGCTTCGGGGCTTCCACAGATACGCAGTATTTT
TRBD1,many,TRBJ1-5,TRBV2,CASTGTGGGQPQHF,TGTGCCAGCACCGGGACAGGGGGTGGACAGCCCCAGCATTTT
.,.,TRBJ1-2,TRBV6-5,CASSHPQGGRKTYGYTF,TGTGCCAGCAGTCATCCCCAAGGTGGGAGAAAGACCTATGGCTACACCTTC
.,few,TRBJ2-3,TRBV20-1,CSAREDGGRRVDTQYF,TGCAGTGCTAGAGAGGACGGAGGGAGAAGGGTAGATACGCAGTATTTT
.,many,TRBJ1-3,TRBV12-3/TRBV12-4,CASSTGTHSGNTIYF,TGTGCCAGCAGTACCGGGACTCACTCTGGAAACACCATATATTTT
.,many,TRBJ1-4,TRBV5-6,CASSLWRSATEKLFF,TGTGCCAGCAGCTTGTGGCGGAGCGCCACAGAAAAACTGTTTTTT
.,.,TRBJ2-3,TRBV5-4,CSSSLQLNTDTQYF,TGTTCCAGCAGCTTGCAACTTAACACAGATACGCAGTACTTT
.,many,TRBJ2-1,TRBV28,CASNPSPRTAYNEQFF,TGTGCCAGCAACCCCTCGCCAAGGACAGCCTACAATGAGCAGTTCTTC
.,many,TRBJ1-2,TRBV5-4,CASSLGQISNYGYTF,TGTGCCAGCAGCTTGGGGCAGATAAGTAACTATGGCTACACCTTC